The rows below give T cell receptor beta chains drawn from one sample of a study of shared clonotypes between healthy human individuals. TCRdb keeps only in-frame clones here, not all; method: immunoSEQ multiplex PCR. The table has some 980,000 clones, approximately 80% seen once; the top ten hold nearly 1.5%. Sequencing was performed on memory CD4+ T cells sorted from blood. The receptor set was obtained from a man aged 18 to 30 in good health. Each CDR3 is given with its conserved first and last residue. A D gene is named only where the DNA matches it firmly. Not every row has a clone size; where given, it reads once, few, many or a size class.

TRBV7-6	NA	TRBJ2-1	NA	CASSPGYNEQFF	TGTGCCAGCAGCCCAGGGTACAATGAGCAGTTCTTC
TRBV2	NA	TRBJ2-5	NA	CASSPNREETQYF	TGTGCCAGCAGTCCGAACAGGGAAGAGACCCAGTACTTC
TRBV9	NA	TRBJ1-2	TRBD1	CASSVGDRGRSYGYTF	TGTGCCAGCAGCGTAGGGGACAGGGGGCGGAGCTATGGCTACACCTTC
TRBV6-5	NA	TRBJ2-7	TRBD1	CASSYSTGGAYEQYF	TGTGCCAGCAGTTACTCGACAGGGGGCGCCTACGAGCAGTACTTC
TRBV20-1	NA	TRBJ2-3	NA	CSARTGDTQYF	TGCAGTGCTAGAACGGGAGATACGCAGTATTTT
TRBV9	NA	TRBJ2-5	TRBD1	CASSAGQGYQETQYF	TGTGCCAGCAGCGCAGGACAGGGGTACCAAGAGACCCAGTACTTC
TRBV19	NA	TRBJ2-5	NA	CASSISRGEETQYF	TGTGCCAGTAGTATCTCTAGAGGGGAAGAGACCCAGTACTTC
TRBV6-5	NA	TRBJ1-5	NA	CASSRHPDQPQHF	TGTGCCAGCAGTAGACACCCAGATCAGCCCCAGCATTTT
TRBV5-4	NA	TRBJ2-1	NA	CASSLLTGSSYNEQFF	TGTGCCAGCAGCCTTCTGACGGGGAGCTCCTACAATGAGCAGTTCTTC
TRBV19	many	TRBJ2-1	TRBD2	CASSSGLAGGRRYNEQFF	TGTGCCAGTAGTTCAGGACTAGCGGGAGGTCGAAGATACAATGAGCAGTTCTTC
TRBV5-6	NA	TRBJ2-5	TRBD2	CASSLAGGRAQETQYF	TGTGCCAGCAGCTTGGCCGGCGGGAGGGCCCAAGAGACCCAGTACTTC
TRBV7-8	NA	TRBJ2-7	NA	CASKAPGVHEQYF	TGTGCCAGCAAAGCCCCAGGCGTCCACGAGCAGTACTTC
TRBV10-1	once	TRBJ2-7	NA	CASSESGRSSEQYF	TGCGCCAGCAGTGAGTCGGGTCGGAGTAGCGAGCAGTACTTC
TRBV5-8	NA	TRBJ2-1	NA	CASTLGGLANEQFF	TGTGCCAGCACCCTCGGAGGGCTAGCCAATGAGCAGTTCTTC
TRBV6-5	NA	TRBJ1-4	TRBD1	CASRNRDRSNEKLFF	TGTGCCAGCAGAAACCGGGACAGAAGTAATGAAAAACTGTTTTTT
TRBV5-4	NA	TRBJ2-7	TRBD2	CASRLAGNSYEQYF	TGTGCCAGCAGGTTAGCGGGTAACTCCTACGAGCAGTACTTC
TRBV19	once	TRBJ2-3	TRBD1	CATSTGAGTDTQYF	TGTGCCACCTCGACAGGGGCAGGCACAGATACGCAGTATTTT
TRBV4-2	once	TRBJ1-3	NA	CASSFGTSGGNTIYF	TGTGCCAGCAGTTTCGGGACTTCAGGGGGAAACACCATATATTTT
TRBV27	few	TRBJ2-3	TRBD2	CASSLGRGDTQYF	TGTGCCAGCAGTTTAGGGAGGGGTGATACGCAGTATTTT
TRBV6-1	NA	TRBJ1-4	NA	CASNRVNEKLFF	TGTGCCAGCAACAGGGTAAATGAAAAACTGTTTTTT
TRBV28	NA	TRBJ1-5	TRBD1	CASSLPTGVSNQPQHF	TGTGCCAGCAGTTTACCCACAGGGGTAAGCAATCAGCCCCAGCATTTT
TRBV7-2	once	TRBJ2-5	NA	CASSYRVGYQETQYF	TGTGCCAGCAGCTACAGGGTGGGATACCAAGAGACCCAGTACTTC
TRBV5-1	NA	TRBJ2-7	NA	CASSLMGYEQYF	TGCGCCAGCAGCTTGATGGGGTACGAGCAGTACTTC
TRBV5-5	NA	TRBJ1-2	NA	CASSLLGVGYGYTF	TGTGCCAGCAGCTTGCTGGGGGTGGGTTATGGCTACACCTTC
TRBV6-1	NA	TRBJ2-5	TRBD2	CASSEADYTNLAGSTKKTQYF	TGTGCCAGCAGTGAAGCGGACTACACGAATCTAGCGGGGAGTACCAAGAAGACCCAGTACTTC
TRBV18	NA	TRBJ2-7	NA	CASSPPGNQYEQYF	TGTGCCAGCTCACCACCAGGCAATCAGTACGAGCAGTACTTC
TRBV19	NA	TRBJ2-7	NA	CASSPQGKISYEQYF	TGTGCCAGTAGCCCACAGGGAAAGATCTCCTACGAGCAGTACTTC
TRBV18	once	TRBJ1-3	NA	CASSPGSHSGNTIYF	TGTGCCAGCTCCCCTGGCAGTCACTCTGGAAACACCATATATTTT
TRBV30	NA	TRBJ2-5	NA	CAWKKPRDRRRGETQYF	TGTGCCTGGAAAAAACCCCGGGACCGACGAAGGGGGGAGACCCAGTACTTC
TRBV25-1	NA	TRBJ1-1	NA	CASSDRQAEAFF	TGTGCCAGCAGTGATCGGCAGGCTGAAGCTTTCTTT
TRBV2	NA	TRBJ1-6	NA	CASSEIWDAPLHF	TGTGCCAGCAGTGAAATTTGGGATGCACCCCTCCACTTT
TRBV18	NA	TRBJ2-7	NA	CASSLGGSYEQYF	TGTGCCAGCTCACTAGGGGGCTCCTACGAGCAGTACTTC